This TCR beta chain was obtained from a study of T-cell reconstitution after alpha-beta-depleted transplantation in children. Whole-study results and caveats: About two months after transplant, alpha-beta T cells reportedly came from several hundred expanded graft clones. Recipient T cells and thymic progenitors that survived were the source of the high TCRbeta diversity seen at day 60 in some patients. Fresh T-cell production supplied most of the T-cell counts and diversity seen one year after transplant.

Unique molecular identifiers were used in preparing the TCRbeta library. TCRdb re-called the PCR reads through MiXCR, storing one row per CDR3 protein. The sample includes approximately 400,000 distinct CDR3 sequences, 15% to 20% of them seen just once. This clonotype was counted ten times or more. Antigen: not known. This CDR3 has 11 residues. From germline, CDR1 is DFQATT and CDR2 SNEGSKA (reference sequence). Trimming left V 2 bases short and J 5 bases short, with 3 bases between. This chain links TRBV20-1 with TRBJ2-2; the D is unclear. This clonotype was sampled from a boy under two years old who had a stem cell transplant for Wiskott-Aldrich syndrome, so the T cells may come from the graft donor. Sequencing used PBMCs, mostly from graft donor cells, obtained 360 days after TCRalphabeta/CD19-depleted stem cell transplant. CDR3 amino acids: CSARRTGELFF. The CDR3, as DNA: TGCAGTGCTAGACGGACCGGGGAGCTGTTTTTT.